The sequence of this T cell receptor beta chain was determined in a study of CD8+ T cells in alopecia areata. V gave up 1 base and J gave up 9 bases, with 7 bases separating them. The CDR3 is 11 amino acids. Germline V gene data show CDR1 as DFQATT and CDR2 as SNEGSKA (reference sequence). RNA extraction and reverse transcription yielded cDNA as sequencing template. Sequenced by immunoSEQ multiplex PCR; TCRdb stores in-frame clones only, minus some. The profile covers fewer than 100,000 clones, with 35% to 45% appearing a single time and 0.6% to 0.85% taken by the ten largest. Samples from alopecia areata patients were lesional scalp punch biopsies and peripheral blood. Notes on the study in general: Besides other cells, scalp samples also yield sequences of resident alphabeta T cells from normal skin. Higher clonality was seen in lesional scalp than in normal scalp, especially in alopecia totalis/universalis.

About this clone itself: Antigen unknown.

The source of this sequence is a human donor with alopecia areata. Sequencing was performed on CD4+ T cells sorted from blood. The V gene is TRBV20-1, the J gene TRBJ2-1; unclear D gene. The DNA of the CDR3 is TGCAGTGCTAGAGCTGAGAGTGAGCAGTTCTTC. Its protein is CSARAESEQFF.